Listed below are T cell receptor beta chains from one sample, sequenced in a study of T cell clusters in autoimmune cytopenias. Following a re-call of the multiplex PCR reads, TCRdb has one entry per CDR3 protein and lacks DNA. The sample is made up of about 15,000 distinct CDR3 sequences, and the top ten hold about 3.7% of it. The same sample was also studied in work on T cell repertoires in aging, cancer and after chemotherapy.

Sequenced input: peripheral blood. Every receptor here comes from a human donor in good health. The CDR3 runs from the conserved cysteine through the conserved F or W. Clone size is not always given. Where it is, it says once, few, many or a class for expanded clones.

- | TRBJ2-7 | TRBV19 | CAIREASGGYEQYF
- | TRBJ2-5 | TRBV29-1 | CSVEGLAGGGPGTQYF
- | TRBJ1-6 | TRBV27 | CASSLGTGGRSPLHF
- | TRBJ2-2 | TRBV12-3/TRBV12-4 | CASRRAGNTGELFF
- | TRBJ1-3 | TRBV6-1 | CASSQGGTGNTIYF
- | TRBJ2-1 | TRBV27 | CASSQSRVGYNEQFF
- | TRBJ1-2 | TRBV30 | CAWTLRDRTLGGYTF
- | TRBJ1-5 | TRBV5-5 | CASSLPRRYSNQPQHF
- | TRBJ2-1 | TRBV12-3/TRBV12-4 | CASSLSGGTRRRQFF
- | TRBJ2-7 | TRBV6-5 | CASSTSGEQYF
- | TRBJ2-1 | TRBV12-3/TRBV12-4 | CASSPLAGGYNEQFF
- | TRBJ2-2 | TRBV7-2 | CASSLRGSVGTGELFF
- | TRBJ2-5 | TRBV30 | CAWTGGYQETQYF
- | TRBJ2-7 | TRBV19 | CASSIEDRAYEQYF
- | TRBJ1-2 | TRBV7-2 | CASSLARSYGYTF
- | TRBJ2-1 | TRBV18 | CASSPPWKAEQFF
- | TRBJ2-2 | TRBV10-3 | CAISEDRVFGELFF
- | TRBJ2-5 | TRBV19 | CACKIGETQYF
- | TRBJ1-2 | TRBV19 | CASSRDRSYTF
- | TRBJ2-7 | TRBV6-6 | CASGGTRDEQYF
- | TRBJ2-5 | TRBV27 | CASSGQETQYF
- | TRBJ2-7 | TRBV15 | CATSRRGQASYEQYF
- | TRBJ1-3 | TRBV29-1 | CSAVQSTGNTIYF
medium-sized | TRBJ2-1 | TRBV29-1 | CSVEGLPYNEQFF
- | TRBJ2-7 | TRBV19 | CASSPGAAGEQYF
medium-sized | TRBJ2-7 | TRBV12-3/TRBV12-4 | CASSGLLQGEQYF
medium-sized | TRBJ2-5 | TRBV29-1 | CSVYQPGGPLSQETQYF
- | TRBJ2-2 | TRBV7-6 | CASSLGGGVTGELFF
- | TRBJ2-5 | TRBV24-1 | CATSDWGVVDSETQYF
- | TRBJ2-7 | TRBV19 | CASSIGEGPQYF